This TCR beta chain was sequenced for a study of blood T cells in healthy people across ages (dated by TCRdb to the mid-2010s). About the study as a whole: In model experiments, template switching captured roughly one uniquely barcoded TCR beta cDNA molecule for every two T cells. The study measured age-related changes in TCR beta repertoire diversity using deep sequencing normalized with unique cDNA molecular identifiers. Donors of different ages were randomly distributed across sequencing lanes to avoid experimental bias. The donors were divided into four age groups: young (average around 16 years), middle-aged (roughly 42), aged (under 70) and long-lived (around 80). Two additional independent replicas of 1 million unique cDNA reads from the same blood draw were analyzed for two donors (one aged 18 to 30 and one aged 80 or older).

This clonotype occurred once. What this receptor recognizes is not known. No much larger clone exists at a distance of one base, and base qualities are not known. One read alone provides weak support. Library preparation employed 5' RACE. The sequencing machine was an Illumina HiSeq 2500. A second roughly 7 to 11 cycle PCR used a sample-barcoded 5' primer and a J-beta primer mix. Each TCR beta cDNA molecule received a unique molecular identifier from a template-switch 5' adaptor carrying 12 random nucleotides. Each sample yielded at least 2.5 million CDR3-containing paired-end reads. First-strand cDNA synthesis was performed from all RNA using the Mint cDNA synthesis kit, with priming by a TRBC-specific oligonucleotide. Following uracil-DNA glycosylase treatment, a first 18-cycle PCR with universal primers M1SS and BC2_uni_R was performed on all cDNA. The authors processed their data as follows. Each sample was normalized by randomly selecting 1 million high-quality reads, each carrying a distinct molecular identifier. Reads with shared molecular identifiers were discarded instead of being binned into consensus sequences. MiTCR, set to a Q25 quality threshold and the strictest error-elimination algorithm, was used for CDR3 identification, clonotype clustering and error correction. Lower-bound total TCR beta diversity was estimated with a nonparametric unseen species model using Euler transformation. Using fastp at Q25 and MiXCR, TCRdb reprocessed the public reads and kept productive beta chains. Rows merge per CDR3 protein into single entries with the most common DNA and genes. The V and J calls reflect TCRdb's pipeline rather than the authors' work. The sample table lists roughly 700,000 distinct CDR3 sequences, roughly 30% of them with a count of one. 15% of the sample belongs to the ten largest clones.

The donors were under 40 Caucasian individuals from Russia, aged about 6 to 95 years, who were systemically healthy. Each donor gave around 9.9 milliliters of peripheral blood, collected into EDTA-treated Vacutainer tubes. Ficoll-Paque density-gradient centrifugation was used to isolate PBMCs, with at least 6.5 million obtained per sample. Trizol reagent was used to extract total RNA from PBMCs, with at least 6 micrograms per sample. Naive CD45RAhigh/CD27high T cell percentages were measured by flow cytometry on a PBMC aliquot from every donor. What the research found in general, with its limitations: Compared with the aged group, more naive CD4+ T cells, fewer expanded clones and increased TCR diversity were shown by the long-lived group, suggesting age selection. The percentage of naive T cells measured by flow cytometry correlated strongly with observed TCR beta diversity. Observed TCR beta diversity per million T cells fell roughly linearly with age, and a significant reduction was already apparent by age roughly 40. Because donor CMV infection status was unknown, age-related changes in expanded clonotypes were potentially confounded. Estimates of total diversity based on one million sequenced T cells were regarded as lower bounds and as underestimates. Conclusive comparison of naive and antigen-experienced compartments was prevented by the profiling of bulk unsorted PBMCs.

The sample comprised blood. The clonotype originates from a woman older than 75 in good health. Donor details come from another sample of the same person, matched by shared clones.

In nucleotide form, the sequence is TGTGCCAGCAGTCTCCTGGCGGGGCGGTGCTACGAGCAGTACTTC. The translation is CASSLLAGRCYEQYF. The chain was built from TRBV7-3 and TRBJ2-7; possibly the D gene is TRBD2, per 6 matching bases. Taken from cysteine to phenylalanine, the CDR3 has 15 residues. Only the CDR3 region is kept as DNA, spanning 45 bases read in frame from base 1. The germline ends are 18 bases apart after V is trimmed by 6 bases and J by 3 bases. Reading the germline V gene gives CDR1 SGHTA and CDR2 FQGTGA. The variable domain in full, with residues beyond the CDR3 obtained from the reference TRBV7-3 and TRBJ2-7 genes, is GAGVSQTPSNKVTEKGKYVELRCDPISGHTALYWYRQSLGQGPEFLIYFQGTGAADDSGLPNDRFFAVRPEGSVSTLKIQRTERGDSAVYLCASSLLAGRCYEQYFGPGTRLTVT.